This entry is about one T cell receptor beta chain. This CDR3 is 16 amino acids long. V gave up 4 bases and J gave up 9 bases, with 19 bases separating them. Germline V lookup: CDR1 MNHEY, CDR2 SVGAGI. Methods used by the authors: The assay estimated nucleated cells by amplifying reference gene primers. This table comes from immunoSEQ multiplex PCR, and its TCRdb copy is limited to in-frame clones, with some not included. That table gives V, J and clone size, and the DNA gave D and trimming. Of roughly 270,000 clones in the sample, roughly 85% are singletons; the top ten hold around 5.5%. The data derive from a study of blood T cell repertoires in COVID-19. Whole-study context: Specimens from acute and convalescent COVID-19 originated in the United States, Italy and Spain. PBMCs, B-cell-depleted T cells, or T cells were the source of the cDNA or gDNA that made up the material.

Sequencing input: peripheral blood. The TCR was taken from a middle-aged man with active or convalescent COVID-19. This sequence joins TRBV6-5 and TRBJ1-6; D may be TRBD1 (5 bases). CDR3 sequence reads: CASSWGDPREGSPLHF. Here the CDR3 DNA reads TGTGCCAGCAGTTGGGGGGACCCTAGGGAGGGTTCACCCCTCCACTTT.